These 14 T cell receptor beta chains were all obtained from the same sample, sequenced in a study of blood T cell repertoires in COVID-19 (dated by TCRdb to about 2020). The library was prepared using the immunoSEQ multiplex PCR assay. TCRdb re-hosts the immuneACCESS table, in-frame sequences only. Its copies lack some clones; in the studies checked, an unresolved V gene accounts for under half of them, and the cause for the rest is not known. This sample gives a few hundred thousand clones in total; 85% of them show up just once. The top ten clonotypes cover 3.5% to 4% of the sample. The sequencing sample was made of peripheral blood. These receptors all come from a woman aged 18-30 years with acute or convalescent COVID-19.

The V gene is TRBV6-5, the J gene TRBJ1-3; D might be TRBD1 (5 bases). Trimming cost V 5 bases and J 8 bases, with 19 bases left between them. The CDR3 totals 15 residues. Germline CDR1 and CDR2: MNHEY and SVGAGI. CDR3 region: CASSNPGGATDTIYF. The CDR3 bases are TGTGCCAGCAGTAACCCCGGGGGAGCCACGGACACCATATATTTT.

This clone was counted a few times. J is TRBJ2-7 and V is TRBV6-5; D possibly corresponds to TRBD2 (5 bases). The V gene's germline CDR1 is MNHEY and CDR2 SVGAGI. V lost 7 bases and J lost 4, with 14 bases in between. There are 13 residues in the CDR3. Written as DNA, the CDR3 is TGTGCCAGCATGAGGACTGACCTATACGAGCAGTACTTC. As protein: CASMRTDLYEQYF.

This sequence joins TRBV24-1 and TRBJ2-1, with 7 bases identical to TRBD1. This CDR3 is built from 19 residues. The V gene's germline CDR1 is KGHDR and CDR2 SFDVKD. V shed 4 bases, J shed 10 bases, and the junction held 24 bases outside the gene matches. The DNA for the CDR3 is TGTGCCACCAGTGACCGTCCTTCTGGGTTATTAGGCTACAGGGGAGAGCAGTTCTTC. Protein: CATSDRPSGLLGYRGEQFF.

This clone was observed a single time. This chain's CDR3 is CASSQVYRTNEKLFF. The DNA of the CDR3 is TGCGCCAGCAGCCAAGTTTACAGAACTAATGAAAAACTGTTTTTT. The V and J genes are TRBV4-1 and TRBJ1-4, with unresolved D. This CDR3 is 15 amino acids long. In germline, CDR1 is MGHRA, CDR2 YSYEKL. With 1 base removed from V and 1 base from J, the gap between germline ends came to 7 bases.

CDR3 in amino acids: CASHNGERAGELFF. CDR3 in DNA: TGTGCCAGCCATAACGGTGAGCGTGCCGGGGAGCTGTTTTTT. This chain uses TRBV6-6 with TRBJ2-2; D is ambiguous. V was shortened by 8 bases and J by 6 bases, with 16 bases between the two germline ends. Looked up from germline, CDR1 is MNHNY and CDR2 is SVGAGI (reference sequence). This CDR3 is 14 amino acids long.

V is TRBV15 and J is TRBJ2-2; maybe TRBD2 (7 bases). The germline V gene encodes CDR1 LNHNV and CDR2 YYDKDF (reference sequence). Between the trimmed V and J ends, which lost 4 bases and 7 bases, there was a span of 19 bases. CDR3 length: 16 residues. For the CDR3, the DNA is TGTGCCACCAGCATCGGGGGGCAGGTGGATAACGGGGAGCTGTTTTTT. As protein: CATSIGGQVDNGELFF.

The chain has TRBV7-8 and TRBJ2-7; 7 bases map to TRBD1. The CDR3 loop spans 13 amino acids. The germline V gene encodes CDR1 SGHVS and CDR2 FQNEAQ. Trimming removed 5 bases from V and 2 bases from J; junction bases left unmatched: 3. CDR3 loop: CASSRDRAYEQYF. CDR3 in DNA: TGTGCCAGCAGCCGGGACAGAGCCTACGAGCAGTACTTC.

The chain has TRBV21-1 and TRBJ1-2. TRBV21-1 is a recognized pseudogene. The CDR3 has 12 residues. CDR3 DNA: TGTGCCAGCAAAGAGGACTTCACCGGCTACACCTTC. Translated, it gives CASKEDFTGYTF.

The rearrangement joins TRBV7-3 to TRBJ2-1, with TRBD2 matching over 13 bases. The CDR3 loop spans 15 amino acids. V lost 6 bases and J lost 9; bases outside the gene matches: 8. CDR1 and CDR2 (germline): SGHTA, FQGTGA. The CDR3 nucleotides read TGTGCCAGCAGTGTGACTAGCGGGAGGACGTCTGAGCAGTTCTTC. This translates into CASSVTSGRTSEQFF.

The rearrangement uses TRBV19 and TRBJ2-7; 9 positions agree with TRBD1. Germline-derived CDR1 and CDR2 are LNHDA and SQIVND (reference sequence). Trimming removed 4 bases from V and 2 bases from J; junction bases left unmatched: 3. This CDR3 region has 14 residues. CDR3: CASSTGTGPYEQYF. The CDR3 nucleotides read TGTGCCAGTAGTACCGGGACAGGGCCCTACGAGCAGTACTTC.

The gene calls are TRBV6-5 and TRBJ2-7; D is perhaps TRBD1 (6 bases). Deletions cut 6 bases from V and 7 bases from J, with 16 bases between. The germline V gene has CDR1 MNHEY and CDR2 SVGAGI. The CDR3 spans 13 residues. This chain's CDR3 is CASSGTTPREQYF. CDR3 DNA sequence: TGTGCCAGCAGCGGGACAACCCCTAGAGAGCAGTACTTC.

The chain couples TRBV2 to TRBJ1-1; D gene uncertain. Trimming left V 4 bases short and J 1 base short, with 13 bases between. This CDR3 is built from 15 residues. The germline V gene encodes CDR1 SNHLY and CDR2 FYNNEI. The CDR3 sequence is CASSAILSGNTEAFF. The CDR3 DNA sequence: TGTGCCAGCAGTGCGATTTTGTCAGGGAACACTGAAGCTTTCTTT.

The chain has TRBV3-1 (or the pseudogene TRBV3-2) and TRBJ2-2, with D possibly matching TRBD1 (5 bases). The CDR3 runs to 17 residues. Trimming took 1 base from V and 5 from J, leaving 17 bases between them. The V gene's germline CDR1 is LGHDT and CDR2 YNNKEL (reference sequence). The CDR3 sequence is CASSQGLDRPLTGELFF. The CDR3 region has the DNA TGTGCCAGCAGCCAAGGATTAGACAGACCCCTTACCGGGGAGCTGTTTTTT.

The CDR3 nucleotides are TGTGCCAGCAGATCGACAGGGACAGGGGACTACAATGAGCAGTTCTTC. Encoded protein: CASRSTGTGDYNEQFF. The V call is TRBV27, the J call TRBJ2-1, with 10 nucleotides matching TRBD1. Germline assignment: CDR1 MNHEY and CDR2 SMNVEV (reference sequence). The CDR3 consists of 16 residues. V lost 6 bases, J lost 3 bases, and 8 bases stayed unmatched.